Shown below are 14 T cell receptor beta chains from a single sample sequenced in a study of regulatory T cells in long-lasting Graves disease. Indicated time point: persistent/refractory GD, antithyroid drugs over 5 years with positive TRAb. Isolated PBMC RNA provided the starting material for the TCR library. Building the TCR beta libraries relied on iRepertoire HTBI primers, and CDR3 regions underwent Arm-PCR. TCRdb re-called the multiplex PCR reads through MiXCR, storing one row per CDR3 protein. The sample consists of roughly 300,000 distinct CDR3 sequences, 15% to 20% of them appearing once. Sequences were derived from peripheral blood mononuclear cells (PBMCs), sampled when the disease was refractory, from a patient treated with antithyroid drugs. The receptors come from a female donor with Graves disease.

This clonotype showed up just once. V usage is TRBV5-4 and J usage is TRBJ1-2, with D possibly matching TRBD1 (5 bases). Germline assignment: CDR1 SGHNT and CDR2 YYREEE (reference sequence). CDR3 size: 17 residues. Trimming took 0 bases from V and 2 from J, leaving 17 bases between them. The CDR3 loop reads CASSLGIPGGKNYGYTF. CDR3 DNA sequence: TGTGCCAGCAGCTTGGGAATTCCCGGGGGGAAGAACTATGGCTACACCTTC.

This clonotype was observed at least ten times. The gene calls are TRBV7-2 and TRBJ1-2; maybe TRBD1 (6 bases). From germline, CDR1 is SGHTA and CDR2 FQGNSA. Trimming removed 4 bases from V and 2 bases from J, with 11 bases in between. The CDR3 length is 14 residues. In nucleotides, the CDR3 is TGTGCCAGCAGCTGGACAGATACCAACTATGGCTACACCTTC. It encodes CASSWTDTNYGYTF.

This clonotype has a count of ten or more. This chain joins TRBV10-2 and TRBJ1-1; D remains ambiguous. V dropped 6 bases and J dropped 4 bases, with 12 bases sitting between them. Per the germline V gene, CDR1 is WSHSY and CDR2 is SAAADI. The CDR3 covers 13 residues. The CDR3 loop is CASRLGSGTEAFF. Here the CDR3 DNA reads TGCGCCAGCAGGTTAGGGAGCGGCACTGAAGCTTTCTTT.

This clonotype showed up just a few times. A read error is possible here, since a much larger clone lies one base away. This sequence joins TRBV3-1 and TRBJ1-1, with D possibly matching TRBD1 (6 bases). Trimming took off 6 bases at V and 10 bases at J, with 12 bases between the two ends. CDR1 and CDR2 from the germline V gene are LGHDT and YNNKEL (reference sequence). This CDR3 is built from 11 residues. Here the CDR3 reads CASSLGGVAFF. The DNA of the CDR3 is TGTGCCAGCAGTTTAGGGGGTGTAGCTTTCTTT.

Remarks on this clonotype: A much larger clone differs by one base, so this may be a read error. V usage is TRBV29-1 and J usage is TRBJ1-2; 9 bases match TRBD1. The CDR3 has 13 residues. Germline-derived CDR1 and CDR2 are SQVTM and ANQGSEA. In nucleotides, the CDR3 is TGCAGCGCCACGGGGACAGGGACCTATGGCCACACCTTC. This codes for CSATGTGTYGHTF.

This clonotype was recorded many times. The chain links TRBV27 to TRBJ2-7, with D possibly being TRBD2 (7 bases). V lost 0 bases and J lost 2, with 14 bases in between. CDR3 length: 16 residues. The germline gives CDR1 MNHEY, CDR2 SMNVEV (reference sequence). CDR3 sequence reads: CASSLSSRGATYEQYF. CDR3 DNA sequence: TGTGCCAGCAGTTTATCGTCTCGGGGGGCAACCTACGAGCAGTACTTC.

Concerning this clonotype: Possible read error: a much larger clone is one base away. V gene TRBV6-9 combines with J gene TRBJ1-1; D gene unclear. From germline, CDR1 is MNHGY and CDR2 SVAAGI. The CDR3 covers 19 residues. The CDR3 coding sequence is TGTGCCAGCGGTTACTCACAAGTTTCCATCCTCCCCATGAACACTGAAGCTTTCTTT. Residues: CASGYSQVSILPMNTEAFF.

This clonotype was detected ten times or more. The rearrangement joins TRBV11-2 to TRBJ2-7; D assignment may be TRBD1 or TRBD2 (5 bases each). Trimming removed 6 bases from V and 0 bases from J, with 15 bases in between. Germline lookup yields CDR1 SGHAT and CDR2 FQNNGV. This CDR3 is 15 amino acids long. CDR3: CASSPIAGTSYEQYF. The CDR3 DNA reads TGTGCCAGCAGTCCAATCGCTGGGACCTCCTACGAGCAGTACTTC.

In this sample, this clonotype turned up many times. V gene TRBV28 combines with J gene TRBJ2-2; D is undetermined. Germline V gene sequence: CDR1 MDHEN, CDR2 SYDVKM. Trimming stripped 8 bases from V and 6 bases from J, with 13 bases between. The CDR3 sequence is 13 residues long. CDR3 loop: CASRSASPGELFF. The CDR3 DNA reads TGTGCCAGCCGCTCCGCTTCCCCCGGGGAGCTGTTTTTT.

The rearrangement links TRBV18 to TRBJ1-2; 12 bases map to TRBD1. This CDR3 is 18 amino acids long. The ends lost 0 bases at V and 1 base at J; junction bases unmatched: 6. Germline V gives CDR1 KGHSH, CDR2 LQKENI. CDR3 sequence: CASSPPGTGGWINYGYTF. CDR3 DNA: TGTGCCAGCTCACCACCCGGGACAGGGGGCTGGATTAACTATGGCTACACCTTC.

This clonotype has only a few counts. The gene calls are TRBV3-1 and TRBJ1-2, with TRBD1 matching 7 bases. The germline V gene encodes CDR1 LGHDT and CDR2 YNNKEL (reference sequence). The CDR3 totals 16 residues. The J segment lost 8 bases and the V segment lost 4 bases, leaving 16 bases of the junction unmatched. CDR3 sequence (DNA): TGTGCCAGCAGCCCGGTGAGGGGGCGCGTTTCGGCGGGCTACACCTTC. Translation gives CASSPVRGRVSAGYTF.

This clonotype was seen ten or more times. This chain connects TRBV11-2 to TRBJ2-7; no definite D call. This CDR3 has 16 amino acids. Per the germline V gene, CDR1 is SGHAT and CDR2 is FQNNGV. Deletions cut 0 bases from V and 9 bases from J, with 21 bases between. DNA of the CDR3: TGTGCCAGCAGCTTAGAATACGGATCGATCGTGGGTTGGCAGTACTTC. Protein: CASSLEYGSIVGWQYF.

This clonotype occurred a few times. V gene TRBV7-9 combines with J gene TRBJ2-5; 11 nucleotides agree with TRBD2. The CDR3 covers 20 residues. The germline V gene encodes CDR1 SEHNR and CDR2 FQNEAQ (reference sequence). Trimming took 0 bases from V and 1 from J; bases not matched to a gene: 13. The DNA for the CDR3 is TGTGCCAGCAGCTTAGCCGGTCTAGCGGGAGGCCGAGGTCCCCAAGAGACCCAGTACTTC. Translating gives CASSLAGLAGGRGPQETQYF.

The chain combines TRBV5-5 with TRBJ1-6; D perhaps matches TRBD1 (5 bases). The ends were cut back, 4 bases at V and 14 bases at J, with 19 bases in the middle. This CDR3 region has 14 residues. Germline-derived CDR1 and CDR2 are SGHKS and YYEKEE (reference sequence). The CDR3 here is CASSPGAGGPALHF. The CDR3 bases are TGTGCCAGCAGCCCAGGTGCGGGGGGTCCGGCCCTCCACTTT.